Below, 10 T cell receptor beta chains from the same sample are listed, as sequenced in a study of blood T cell repertoires in COVID-19. Data came from immunoSEQ multiplex PCR; TCRdb stores just in-frame clones and leaves some out. This table has under 450,000 clones, approximately 77% appearing once. The sample taken for sequencing was peripheral blood. The source of these receptors is a human donor with acute or convalescent COVID-19. The donor label of this sample is uncertain.

This chain joins TRBV5-4 and TRBJ2-1; the match to TRBD2 covers 7 bases. The germline V gene has CDR1 SGHNT and CDR2 YYREEE (reference sequence). This CDR3 has 16 amino acids. With V trimmed by 4 bases and J by 5 bases, 12 bases remained unmatched. The CDR3 DNA sequence: TGTGCCAGCAGCCGAAAAAGCGGGACGCTTAACAATGAGCAGTTCTTC. It encodes CASSRKSGTLNNEQFF.

This clone showed up just a few times. The rearrangement uses TRBV7-9 and TRBJ1-2, with TRBD1 as a possible D gene (5 bases). V lost 4 bases and J 8 bases, leaving 20 bases between the germline ends. The CDR3 contains 15 residues. Germline loops: CDR1 SEHNR, CDR2 FQNEAQ (reference sequence). The CDR3 nucleotides read TGTGCCAGCAGCTCAACGGGGGGATATGCCTCGGGCTACACCTTC. This gives the protein CASSSTGGYASGYTF.

The chain employs TRBV20-1 and TRBJ1-1, with 7 bases that match TRBD1. Trimming removed 4 bases from V and 7 bases from J; junction bases left unmatched: 3. Per germline, CDR1 DFQATT and CDR2 SNEGSKA (reference sequence). The CDR3 is made up of 11 amino acids. The CDR3 bases are TGCAGTGCTAAACGGGACAGTGAAGCTTTCTTT. Amino acid sequence: CSAKRDSEAFF.

This clone turned up a few times. V is TRBV7-9 and J is TRBJ2-5, with D perhaps matching TRBD2 (5 bases). In germline, CDR1 is SEHNR, CDR2 FQNEAQ (reference sequence). V was pared by 3 bases and J by 2 bases, with 10 bases between. This CDR3 comprises 14 residues. CDR3 bases: TGTGCCAGCAGCTTTCGTTCGGGACAAGAGACCCAGTACTTC. As protein: CASSFRSGQETQYF.

The table lists this clone with a few counts. The chain has TRBV19 and TRBJ1-6; possibly TRBD1 for D (6 bases). V lost 7 bases, J lost 5 bases, and 18 bases lay in between. CDR3 length equals 16 residues. Germline V gene sequence: CDR1 LNHDA, CDR2 SQIVND (reference sequence). CDR3 DNA sequence: TGTGCCAGTACCAACAAGGGGGGGCTACATAATTCACCCCTCCACTTT. Residues: CASTNKGGLHNSPLHF.

Written as DNA, the CDR3 is TGTGCCAGCAGCCAATTATTCGAGGAAAAACTGTTTTTT. It yields the protein CASSQLFEEKLFF. The chain carries TRBV3-1 (or the pseudogene TRBV3-2) and TRBJ1-4; D ambiguous. From germline, CDR1 is LGHDT and CDR2 YNNKEL (reference sequence). This CDR3 is built from 13 residues. The V end was cut by 2 bases, the J end by 8 bases, with 9 bases between.

The V call is TRBV7-9, the J call TRBJ1-2; D is possibly TRBD1 (6 bases). Germline loops: CDR1 SEHNR, CDR2 FQNEAQ (reference sequence). V was pared by 4 bases and J by 6 bases, with 12 bases between. The CDR3 is 13 residues long. This CDR3 is CASSSQGLDGYTF. The CDR3 coding sequence is TGTGCCAGCAGCTCACAGGGTTTAGATGGCTACACCTTC.

The chain links TRBV9 to TRBJ2-5; TRBD2 matches at 8 bases. From germline, CDR1 is SGDLS and CDR2 YYNGEE. V trimming: 4 bases; J trimming: 1 base; junction bases outside the gene matches: 3. CDR3 length: 14 residues. DNA for the CDR3: TGTGCCAGCAGCCCCGGGGGGGGCCAAGAGACCCAGTACTTC. This codes for CASSPGGGQETQYF.

This clone appeared a few times. Different DNA sequences within this sample yield the same CDR3. The chain uses TRBV5-6 and TRBJ1-4; D unresolved. This CDR3 has 16 residues. V dropped 0 bases and J dropped 6 bases, with 15 bases sitting between them. The germline V gene encodes CDR1 SGHDT and CDR2 YYEEEE. CDR3 region: CASSLEGRGRDEKLFF. The CDR3 coding sequence is TGTGCCAGCAGCTTGGAGGGTCGGGGTCGGGATGAAAAACTGTTTTTT.

The chain has TRBV18 and TRBJ2-7, with 7 bases that match TRBD1. Looked up from germline, CDR1 is KGHSH and CDR2 is LQKENI. The J segment lost 2 bases and the V segment lost 3 bases, leaving 7 bases of the junction unmatched. The CDR3 contains 15 residues. The CDR3 is CASSPSAGGTYEQYF. The CDR3, as DNA: TGTGCCAGCTCACCGTCGGCAGGGGGAACCTACGAGCAGTACTTC.